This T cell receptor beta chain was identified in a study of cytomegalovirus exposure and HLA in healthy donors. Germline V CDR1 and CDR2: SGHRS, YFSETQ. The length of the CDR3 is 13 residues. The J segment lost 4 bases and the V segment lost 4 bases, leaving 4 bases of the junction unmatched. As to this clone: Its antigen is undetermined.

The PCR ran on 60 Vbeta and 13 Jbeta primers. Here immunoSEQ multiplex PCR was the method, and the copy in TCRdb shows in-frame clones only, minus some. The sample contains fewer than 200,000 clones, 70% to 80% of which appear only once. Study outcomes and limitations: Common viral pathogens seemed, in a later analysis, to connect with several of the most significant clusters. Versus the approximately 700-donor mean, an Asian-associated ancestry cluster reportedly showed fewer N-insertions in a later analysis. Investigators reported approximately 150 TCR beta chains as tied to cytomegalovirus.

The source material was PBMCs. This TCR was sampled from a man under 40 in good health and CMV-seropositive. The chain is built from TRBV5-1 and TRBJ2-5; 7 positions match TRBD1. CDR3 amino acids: CASSGRQGETQYF. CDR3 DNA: TGCGCCAGCAGCGGCCGACAGGGAGAGACCCAGTACTTC.